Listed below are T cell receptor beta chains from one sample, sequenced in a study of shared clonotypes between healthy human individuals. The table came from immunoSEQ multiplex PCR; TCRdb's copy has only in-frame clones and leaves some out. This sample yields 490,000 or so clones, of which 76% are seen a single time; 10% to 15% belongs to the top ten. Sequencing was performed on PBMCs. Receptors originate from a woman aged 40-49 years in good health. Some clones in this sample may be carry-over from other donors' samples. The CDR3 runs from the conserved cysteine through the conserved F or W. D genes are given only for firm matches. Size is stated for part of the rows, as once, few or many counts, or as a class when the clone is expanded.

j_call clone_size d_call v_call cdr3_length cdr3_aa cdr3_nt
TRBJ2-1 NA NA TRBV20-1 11 CSLRQDNEQFF TGCAGCCTTCGACAGGACAATGAGCAGTTCTTC
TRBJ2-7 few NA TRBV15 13 CATSRTGAGEQYF TGTGCCACCAGCAGGACGGGAGCGGGCGAGCAGTACTTC
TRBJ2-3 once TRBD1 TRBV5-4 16 CASSSATGRSTDTQYF TGTGCCAGCAGCTCGGCGACAGGGCGATCCACAGATACGCAGTATTTT
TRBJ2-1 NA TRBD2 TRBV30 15 CAWSLGLAGGGEQFF TGTGCCTGGAGCCTCGGACTAGCGGGAGGGGGTGAGCAGTTCTTC
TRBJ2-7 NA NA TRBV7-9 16 CASSSLDSPRRYEQYF TGTGCCAGCAGCTCCCTTGACAGTCCAAGGCGCTACGAGCAGTACTTC
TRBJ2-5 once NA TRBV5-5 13 CASSLGMQETQYF TGTGCCAGCAGCTTGGGGATGCAAGAGACCCAGTACTTC
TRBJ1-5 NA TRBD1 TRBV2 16 CASGAFDRGLNQPQHF TGTGCCAGCGGGGCATTCGACAGGGGCTTGAATCAGCCCCAGCATTTT
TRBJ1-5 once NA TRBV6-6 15 CASRHLSVSNQPQHF TGTGCCAGCAGACATCTCAGCGTCAGCAATCAGCCCCAGCATTTT
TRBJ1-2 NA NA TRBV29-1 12 CSVEGGGYGYTF TGCAGCGTTGAAGGGGGAGGGTATGGCTACACCTTC
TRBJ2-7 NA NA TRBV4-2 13 CASSQEPAREQYF TGTGCCAGCAGCCAAGAGCCAGCCCGCGAGCAGTACTTC
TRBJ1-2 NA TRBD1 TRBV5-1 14 CASSSQGDVYGYTF TGCGCCAGCAGCTCACAGGGGGACGTCTATGGCTACACCTTC
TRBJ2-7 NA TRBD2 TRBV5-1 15 CASSRTGTSGNEQYF TGCGCCAGCAGCCGCACCGGGACTAGCGGGAACGAGCAGTACTTC
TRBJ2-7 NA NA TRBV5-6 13 CASTQGQHDEQYF TGTGCCAGCACCCAAGGACAGCACGACGAGCAGTACTTC
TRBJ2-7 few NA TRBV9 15 CASGQGGGGSYEQYF TGTGCCAGCGGGCAAGGCGGTGGGGGCAGCTACGAGCAGTACTTC
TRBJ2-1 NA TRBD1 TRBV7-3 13 CASSLGQSNEQFF TGTGCCAGCAGCTTGGGACAGTCCAATGAGCAGTTCTTC
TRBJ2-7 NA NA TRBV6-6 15 CASTPSPFVRDEQYF TGTGCCAGCACCCCTAGCCCGTTCGTACGCGACGAGCAGTACTTC
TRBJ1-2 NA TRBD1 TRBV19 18 CASKKAFGDRGPNYGYTF TGTGCCAGTAAAAAAGCTTTCGGAGACAGGGGCCCCAACTATGGCTACACCTTC
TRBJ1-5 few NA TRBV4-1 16 CASSQSLAVGEQPQHF TGCGCCAGCAGCCAATCATTAGCGGTGGGAGAGCAGCCCCAGCATTTT
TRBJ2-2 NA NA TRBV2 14 CASIPGLNTGELFF TGTGCCAGCATCCCGGGCCTTAACACCGGGGAGCTGTTTTTT
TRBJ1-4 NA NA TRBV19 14 CASTGSWGNEKLFF TGTGCCAGCACAGGGAGTTGGGGTAATGAAAAACTGTTTTTT
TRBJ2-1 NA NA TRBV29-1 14 CSGDTQGTYNEQFF TGCAGCGGGGATACACAGGGCACCTACAATGAGCAGTTCTTC
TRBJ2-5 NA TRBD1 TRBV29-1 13 CSASPTGGETQYF TGCAGCGCCTCACCGACAGGGGGAGAGACCCAGTACTTC
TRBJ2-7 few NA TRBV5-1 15 CASSLDVTPPYEQYF TGCGCCAGCAGCTTGGATGTGACTCCTCCCTACGAGCAGTACTTC
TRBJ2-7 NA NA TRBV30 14 CAWARVSLGYEQYF TGTGCCTGGGCCCGGGTCTCGCTAGGCTACGAGCAGTACTTC
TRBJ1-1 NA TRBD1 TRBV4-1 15 CASSPGTGMNTEAFF TGCGCCAGCAGCCCAGGGACAGGGATGAACACTGAAGCTTTCTTT
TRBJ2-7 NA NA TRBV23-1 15 CASSHMRDGTYEQYF TGCGCCAGCAGTCATATGAGGGACGGGACCTACGAGCAGTACTTC
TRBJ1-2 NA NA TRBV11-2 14 CASSSPGNNYGYTF TGTGCCAGCAGCTCTCCAGGGAACAACTATGGCTACACCTTC
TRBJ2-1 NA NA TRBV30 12 CAWSPYPAQQFF TGTGCCTGGAGCCCATACCCGGCCCAGCAGTTCTTC
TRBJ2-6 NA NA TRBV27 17 CASLGRLPGTGANVLTF TGTGCCAGCCTCGGGCGGCTTCCGGGTACAGGGGCCAACGTCCTGACTTTC
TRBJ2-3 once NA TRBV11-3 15 CASSLASGSSDTQYF TGTGCCAGCAGCTTAGCATCGGGTAGCTCAGATACGCAGTATTTT
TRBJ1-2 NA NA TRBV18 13 CASSPRDQRGYTF TGTGCCAGCTCACCTAGGGACCAACGGGGCTACACCTTC
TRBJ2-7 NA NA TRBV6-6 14 CASSSWGASYEQYF TGTGCCAGCAGTTCATGGGGGGCCTCCTACGAGCAGTACTTC
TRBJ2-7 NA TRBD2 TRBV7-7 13 CASSLSSGDEQYF TGTGCCAGCAGCTTATCCAGCGGGGACGAGCAGTACTTC
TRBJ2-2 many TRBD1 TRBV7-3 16 CASSLTTGADTGELFF TGTGCCAGCAGCTTAACAACAGGGGCAGATACCGGGGAGCTGTTTTTT
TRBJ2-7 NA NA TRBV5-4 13 CASSHRRFYEQYF TGCGCCAGCAGCCATCGGCGGTTCTACGAGCAGTACTTC
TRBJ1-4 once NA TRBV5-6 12 CASSLGNEKLFF TGTGCCAGCAGCTTGGGTAATGAAAAACTGTTTTTT
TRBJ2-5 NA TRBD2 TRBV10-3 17 CAISEGTSGRARETQYF TGTGCCATCAGTGAGGGGACTAGCGGGAGGGCCCGGGAGACCCAGTACTTC
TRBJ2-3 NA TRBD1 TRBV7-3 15 CASSHGTASTDTQYF TGTGCCAGCAGCCACGGGACAGCGTCCACAGATACGCAGTATTTT
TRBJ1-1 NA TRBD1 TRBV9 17 CASSVGQDRGLGTEAFF TGTGCCAGCAGCGTAGGACAGGACAGGGGGCTTGGAACTGAAGCTTTCTTT
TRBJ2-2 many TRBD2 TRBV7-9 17 CASSRLAGGPNTGELFF TGTGCCAGCAGCCGACTAGCGGGAGGCCCTAACACCGGGGAGCTGTTTTTT
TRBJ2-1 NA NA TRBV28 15 CASREEGKSYNEQFF TGTGCCAGCAGGGAGGAGGGGAAGTCCTACAATGAGCAGTTCTTC
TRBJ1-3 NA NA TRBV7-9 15 CASSLDRQPGNTIYF TGTGCCAGCAGCTTAGACAGGCAACCTGGAAACACCATATATTTT
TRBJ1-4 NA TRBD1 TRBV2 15 CASRSRGTGGPRVFF TGTGCCAGCAGGTCGAGGGGGACAGGGGGACCGCGGGTGTTTTTT
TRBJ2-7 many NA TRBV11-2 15 CASSLDGGRAFEQYF TGTGCCAGCAGCTTAGACGGGGGGCGCGCTTTCGAGCAGTACTTC
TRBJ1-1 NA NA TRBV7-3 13 CASSKEQNTEAFF TGTGCCAGCAGCAAGGAGCAAAACACTGAAGCTTTCTTT